These 4 T cell receptor beta chains came from one sample sequenced in a study of technical replicates of blood from several donors. Using immunoSEQ multiplex PCR, the repertoire was profiled, and TCRdb retains in-frame clones only, with some absent. The sample holds tens of thousands of clones; 94% are singletons and the top ten take roughly 0.25%. The sample comprised T cells isolated from PBMCs. The receptors derive from a human donor in good health.

This chain links TRBV5-8 with TRBJ2-5; 15 nucleotides match TRBD2. CDR1 and CDR2 from the germline V gene are SGHTS and YDEGEE. The CDR3 consists of 18 residues. With 4 bases clipped from V and 0 bases from J, the junction kept 7 bases outside the gene matches. The CDR3 is CASSKGLAGGTYQETQYF. The CDR3 DNA sequence: TGTGCCAGCAGCAAAGGACTAGCGGGGGGGACGTACCAAGAGACCCAGTACTTC.

J is TRBJ1-4 and V is TRBV30; 12 nucleotides align to TRBD1. This CDR3 is 16 amino acids long. CDR1 is GTSNPN and CDR2 is SVGIG in the germline V gene (reference sequence). The V and J ends lost 5 bases and 7 bases, in that order; junction bases with no gene match: 11. CDR3 sequence reads: CAWSRDRGRIVEKLFF. In DNA form, the CDR3 reads TGTGCCTGGTCCCGGGACAGGGGGCGAATAGTTGAAAAACTGTTTTTT.

As for this clone: Other DNA sequences within the sample encode an identical CDR3. The chain carries TRBV5-1 and TRBJ2-7; maybe TRBD2 (6 bases). CDR1 is SGHRS, CDR2 YFSETQ, per germline. V was trimmed by 2 bases and J by 5 bases, leaving 11 bases between them. The CDR3 has 13 amino acids. Here the CDR3 reads CASSFGAGNEQYF. The DNA of the CDR3 is TGCGCCAGCAGCTTTGGGGCGGGGAACGAGCAGTACTTC.

This chain links TRBV5-1 with TRBJ2-1, with 12 bases aligning to TRBD1. Germline CDR1 SGHRS, CDR2 YFSETQ. Trimming cost V 0 bases and J 6 bases; bases outside gene matches: 16. This CDR3 contains 20 residues. The CDR3 loop reads CASSLVGFPTGQGASNEQFF. The CDR3, as DNA: TGCGCCAGCAGCTTGGTTGGCTTCCCGACGGGACAGGGGGCAAGCAATGAGCAGTTCTTC.